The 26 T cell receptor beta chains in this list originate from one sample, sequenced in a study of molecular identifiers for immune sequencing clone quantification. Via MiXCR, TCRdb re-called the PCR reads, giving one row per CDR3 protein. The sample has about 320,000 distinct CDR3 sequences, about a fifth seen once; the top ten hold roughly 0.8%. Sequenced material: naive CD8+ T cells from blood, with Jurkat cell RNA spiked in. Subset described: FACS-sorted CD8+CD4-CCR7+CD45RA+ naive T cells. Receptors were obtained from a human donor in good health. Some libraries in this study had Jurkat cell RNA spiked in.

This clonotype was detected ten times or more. The CDR3 here is CASSFQERSGANVLTF. CDR3 DNA sequence: TGTGCCAGCAGCTTTCAGGAGCGATCAGGGGCCAACGTCCTGACTTTC. The chain recombines TRBV7-3 with TRBJ2-6; D gene ambiguous. This CDR3 comprises 16 residues. The germline CDR1 and CDR2 sequences are SGHTA and FQGTGA. Trimming took 3 bases from V and 4 from J, leaving 13 bases between them.

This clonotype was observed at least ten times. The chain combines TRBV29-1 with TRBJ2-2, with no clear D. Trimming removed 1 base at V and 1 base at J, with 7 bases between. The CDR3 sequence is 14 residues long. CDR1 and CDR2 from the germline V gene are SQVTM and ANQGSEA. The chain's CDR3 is CSVEGAENTGELFF. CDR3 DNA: TGCAGCGTTGAAGGGGCTGAGAACACCGGGGAGCTGTTTTTT.

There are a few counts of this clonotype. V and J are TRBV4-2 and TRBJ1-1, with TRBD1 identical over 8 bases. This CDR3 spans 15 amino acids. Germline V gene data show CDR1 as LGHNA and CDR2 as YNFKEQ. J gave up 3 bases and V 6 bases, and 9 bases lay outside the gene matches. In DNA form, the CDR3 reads TGTGCCAGCAGGGACAGGGACGGGAGTGACACTGAAGCTTTCTTT. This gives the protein CASRDRDGSDTEAFF.

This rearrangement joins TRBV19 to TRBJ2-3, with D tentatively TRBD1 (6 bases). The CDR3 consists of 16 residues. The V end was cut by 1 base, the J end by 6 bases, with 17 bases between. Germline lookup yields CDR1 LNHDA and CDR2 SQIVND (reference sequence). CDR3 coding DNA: TGTGCCAGTAGTATAGGCGGCAGGGGTTTCATCGATACGCAGTATTTT. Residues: CASSIGGRGFIDTQYF.

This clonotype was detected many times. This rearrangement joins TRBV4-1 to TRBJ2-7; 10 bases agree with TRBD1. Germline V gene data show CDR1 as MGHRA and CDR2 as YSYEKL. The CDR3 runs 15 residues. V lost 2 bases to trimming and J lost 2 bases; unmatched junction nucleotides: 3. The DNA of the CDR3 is TGCGCCAGCAGCCAAAGGACAGGGGGGGCCTACGAGCAGTACTTC. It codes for CASSQRTGGAYEQYF.

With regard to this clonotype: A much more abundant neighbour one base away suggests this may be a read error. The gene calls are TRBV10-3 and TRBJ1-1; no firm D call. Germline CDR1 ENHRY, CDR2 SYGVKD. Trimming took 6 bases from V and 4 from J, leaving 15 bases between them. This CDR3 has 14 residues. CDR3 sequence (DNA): TGTGCCATCAGCCCCAACGGCATGAGCACTGAAGCTTTCTTT. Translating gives CAISPNGMSTEAFF.

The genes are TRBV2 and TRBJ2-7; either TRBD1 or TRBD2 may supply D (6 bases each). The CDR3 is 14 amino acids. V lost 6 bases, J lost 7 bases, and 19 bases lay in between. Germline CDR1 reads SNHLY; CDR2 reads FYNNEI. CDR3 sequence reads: CASSIDVGGGEQYF. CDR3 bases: TGTGCCAGCAGCATTGACGTGGGGGGCGGGGAGCAGTACTTC.

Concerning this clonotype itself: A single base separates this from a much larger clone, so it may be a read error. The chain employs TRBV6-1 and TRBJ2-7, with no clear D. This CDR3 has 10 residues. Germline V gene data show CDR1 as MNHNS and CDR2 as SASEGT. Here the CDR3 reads CASIGYERYF. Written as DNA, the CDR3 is TGTGCCAGCATTGGGTACGAGCGGTACTTC.

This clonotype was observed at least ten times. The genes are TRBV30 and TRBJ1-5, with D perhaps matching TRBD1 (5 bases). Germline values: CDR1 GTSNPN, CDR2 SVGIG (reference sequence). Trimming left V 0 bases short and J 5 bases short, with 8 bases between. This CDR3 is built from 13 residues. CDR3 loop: CAWSVSGYQPQHF. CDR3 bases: TGTGCCTGGAGTGTATCAGGGTATCAGCCCCAGCATTTT.

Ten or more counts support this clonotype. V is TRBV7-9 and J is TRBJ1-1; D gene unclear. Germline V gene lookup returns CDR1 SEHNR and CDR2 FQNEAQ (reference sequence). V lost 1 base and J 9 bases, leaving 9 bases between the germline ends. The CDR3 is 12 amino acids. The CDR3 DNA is TGTGCCAGCAGCTTAGGGCCGAGGAAAGCTTTCTTT. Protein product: CASSLGPRKAFF.

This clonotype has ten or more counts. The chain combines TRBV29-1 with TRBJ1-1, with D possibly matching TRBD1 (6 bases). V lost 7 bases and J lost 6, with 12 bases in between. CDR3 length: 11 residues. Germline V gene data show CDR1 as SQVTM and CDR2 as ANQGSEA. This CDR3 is CSGTWTAEAFF. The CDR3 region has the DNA TGCAGCGGAACATGGACAGCTGAAGCTTTCTTT.

The CDR3 loop reads CSASGDTSILYEQYF. CDR3 DNA sequence: TGCAGTGCTAGTGGGGACACTTCAATCCTATACGAGCAGTACTTC. The chain links TRBV20-1 to TRBJ2-7, with D possibly matching TRBD1 (6 bases). CDR1 is DFQATT, CDR2 SNEGSKA, per germline (reference sequence). Trimming took off 3 bases at V and 4 bases at J, with 19 bases between the two ends. This CDR3 region has 15 residues.

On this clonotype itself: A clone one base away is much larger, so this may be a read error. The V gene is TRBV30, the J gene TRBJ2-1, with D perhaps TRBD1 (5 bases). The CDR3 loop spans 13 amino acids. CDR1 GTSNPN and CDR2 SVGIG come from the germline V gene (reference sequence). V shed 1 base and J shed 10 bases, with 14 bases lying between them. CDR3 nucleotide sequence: TGTGCCTGGAGTGGTGGCCAGGGCTACGAGCAGTTCTTC. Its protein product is CAWSGGQGYEQFF.

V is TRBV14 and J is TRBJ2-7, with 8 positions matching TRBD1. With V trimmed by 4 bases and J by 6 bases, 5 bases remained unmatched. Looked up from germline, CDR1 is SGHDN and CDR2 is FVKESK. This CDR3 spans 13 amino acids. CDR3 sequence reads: CASSLTGACEQYF. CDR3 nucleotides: TGTGCCAGCAGCCTGACAGGGGCCTGCGAGCAGTACTTC.

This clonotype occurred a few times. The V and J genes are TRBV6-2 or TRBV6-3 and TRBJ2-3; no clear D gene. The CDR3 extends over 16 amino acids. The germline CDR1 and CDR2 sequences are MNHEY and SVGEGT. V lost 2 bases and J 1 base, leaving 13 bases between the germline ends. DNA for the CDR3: TGTGCCAGCAGTTACACGGGTTTTGCGGGCACAGATACGCAGTATTTT. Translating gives CASSYTGFAGTDTQYF.

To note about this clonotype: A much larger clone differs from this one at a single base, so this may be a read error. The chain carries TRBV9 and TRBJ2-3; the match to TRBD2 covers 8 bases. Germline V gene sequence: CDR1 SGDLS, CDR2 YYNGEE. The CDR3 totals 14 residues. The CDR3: CASSVGGATGTQYF. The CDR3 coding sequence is TGTGCCAGCAGCGTCGGGGGGGCCACAGGTACGCAGTATTTT.

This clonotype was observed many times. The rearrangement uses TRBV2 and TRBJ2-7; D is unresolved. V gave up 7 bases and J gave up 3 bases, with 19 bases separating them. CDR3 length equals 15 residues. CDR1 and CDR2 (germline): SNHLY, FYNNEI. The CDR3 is CASTETQSPNYEQYF. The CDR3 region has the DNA TGTGCCAGCACCGAAACCCAGTCCCCGAACTACGAGCAGTACTTC. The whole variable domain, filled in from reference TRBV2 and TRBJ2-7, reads EPEVTQTPSHQVTQMGQEVILRCVPISNHLYFYWYRQILGQKVEFLVSFYNNEISEKSEIFDDQFSVERPDGSNFTLKIRSTKLEDSAMYFCASTETQSPNYEQYFGPGTRLTVT.

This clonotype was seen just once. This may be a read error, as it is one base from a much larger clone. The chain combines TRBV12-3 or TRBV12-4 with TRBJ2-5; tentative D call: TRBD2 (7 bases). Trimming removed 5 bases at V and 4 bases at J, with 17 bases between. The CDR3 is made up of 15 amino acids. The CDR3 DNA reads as TGTGCCAGCAGTCCTGTTCGGGGGGCCGGAGAGACCCAGTACTTC. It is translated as CASSPVRGAGETQYF.

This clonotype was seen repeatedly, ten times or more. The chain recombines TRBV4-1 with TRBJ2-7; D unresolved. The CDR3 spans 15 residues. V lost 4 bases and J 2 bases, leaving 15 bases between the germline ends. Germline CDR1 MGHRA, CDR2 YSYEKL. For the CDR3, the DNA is TGCGCCAGCAGCCTTAAAATGAGCGACGCCTACGAGCAGTACTTC. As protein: CASSLKMSDAYEQYF.

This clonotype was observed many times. CDR3 residues: CASSPLQGSANVLTF. CDR3 coding DNA: TGTGCCAGCAGTCCCTTACAGGGGTCGGCCAACGTCCTGACTTTC. The rearrangement links TRBV27 to TRBJ2-6, with 7 positions matching TRBD1. The CDR3 covers 15 residues. Trimming removed 5 bases from V and 6 bases from J; junction bases left unmatched: 7. The germline CDR1 and CDR2 sequences are MNHEY and SMNVEV (reference sequence).

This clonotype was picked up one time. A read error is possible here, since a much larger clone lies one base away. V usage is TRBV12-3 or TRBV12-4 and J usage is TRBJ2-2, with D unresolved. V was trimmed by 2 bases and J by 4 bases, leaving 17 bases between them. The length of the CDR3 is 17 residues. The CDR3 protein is CASSLIPRTTSTGELFF. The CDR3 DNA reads TGTGCCAGCAGTTTAATTCCCAGAACAACGAGCACCGGGGAGCTGTTTTTT.

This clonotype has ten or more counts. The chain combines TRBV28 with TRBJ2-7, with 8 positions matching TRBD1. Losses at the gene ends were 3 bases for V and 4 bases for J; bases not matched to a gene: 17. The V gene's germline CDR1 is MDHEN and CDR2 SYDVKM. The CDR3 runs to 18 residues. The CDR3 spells CASSFPHYQTGEGYEQYF. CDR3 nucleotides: TGTGCCAGCAGTTTCCCTCACTATCAGACAGGGGAAGGATACGAGCAGTACTTC.

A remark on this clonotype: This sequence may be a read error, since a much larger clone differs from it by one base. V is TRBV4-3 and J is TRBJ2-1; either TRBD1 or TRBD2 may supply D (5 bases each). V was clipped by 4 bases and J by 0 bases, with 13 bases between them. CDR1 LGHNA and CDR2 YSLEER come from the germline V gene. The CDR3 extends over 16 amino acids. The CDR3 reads CASSLSGPRSYNEQFF. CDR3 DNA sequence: TGCGCCAGCAGCCTATCGGGACCCCGCTCCTACAATGAGCAGTTCTTC.

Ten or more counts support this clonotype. CDR3: CASSLPAHYEQYF. The CDR3 coding sequence is TGTGCCAGCAGCTTACCCGCCCATTACGAGCAGTACTTC. The genes are TRBV7-9 and TRBJ2-7, with D uncertain. This CDR3 is built from 13 residues. Looked up from germline, CDR1 is SEHNR and CDR2 is FQNEAQ (reference sequence). With 2 bases removed from V and 4 bases from J, the gap between germline ends came to 9 bases. Complete variable domain (other parts from reference TRBV7-9 and TRBJ2-7): DTGVSQNPRHKITKRGQNVTFRCDPISEHNRLYWYRQTLGQGPEFLTYFQNEAQLEKSRLLSDRFSAERPKGSFSTLEIQRTEQGDSAMYLCASSLPAHYEQYFGPGTRLTVT.

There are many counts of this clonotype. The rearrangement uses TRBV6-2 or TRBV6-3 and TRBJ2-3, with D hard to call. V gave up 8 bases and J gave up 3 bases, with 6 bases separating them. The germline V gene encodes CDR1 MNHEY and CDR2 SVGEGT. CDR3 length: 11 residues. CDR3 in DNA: TGTGCCAGCGGCGAGACAGATACGCAGTATTTT. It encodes CASGETDTQYF.

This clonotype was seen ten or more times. Written as DNA, the CDR3 is TGTGCCAGCAGTACCACGGACAGTAGACTCACAGATACGCAGTATTTT. Translation: CASSTTDSRLTDTQYF. The chain carries TRBV28 and TRBJ2-3, with TRBD1 as a possible D gene (6 bases). The CDR3 length is 16 residues. Germline assignment: CDR1 MDHEN and CDR2 SYDVKM. Trimming removed 5 bases from V and 2 bases from J, with 17 bases in between.